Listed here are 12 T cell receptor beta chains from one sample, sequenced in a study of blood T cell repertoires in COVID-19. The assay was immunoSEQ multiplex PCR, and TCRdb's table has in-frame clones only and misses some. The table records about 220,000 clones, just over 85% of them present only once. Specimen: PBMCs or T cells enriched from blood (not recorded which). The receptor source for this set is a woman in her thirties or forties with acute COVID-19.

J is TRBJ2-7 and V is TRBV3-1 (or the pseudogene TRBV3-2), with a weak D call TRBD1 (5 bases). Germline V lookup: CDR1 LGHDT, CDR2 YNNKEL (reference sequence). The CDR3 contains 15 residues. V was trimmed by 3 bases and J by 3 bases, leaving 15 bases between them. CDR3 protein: CASSQDRQSRYEQYF. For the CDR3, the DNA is TGTGCCAGCAGCCAGGACCGACAGTCCCGCTACGAGCAGTACTTC.

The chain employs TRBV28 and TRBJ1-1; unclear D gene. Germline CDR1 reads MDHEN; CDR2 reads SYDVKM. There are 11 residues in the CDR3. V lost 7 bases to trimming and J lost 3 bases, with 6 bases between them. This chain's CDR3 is CASIAYTEAFF. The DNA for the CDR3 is TGTGCCAGCATAGCCTACACTGAAGCTTTCTTT.

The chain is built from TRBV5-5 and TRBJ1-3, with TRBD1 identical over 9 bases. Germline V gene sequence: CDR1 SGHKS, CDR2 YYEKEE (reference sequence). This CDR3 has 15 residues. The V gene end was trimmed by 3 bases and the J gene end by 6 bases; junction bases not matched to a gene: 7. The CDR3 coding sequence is TGTGCCAGCAGCTCGGGACAGGGTCTGACAAACACCATATATTTT. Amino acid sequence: CASSSGQGLTNTIYF.

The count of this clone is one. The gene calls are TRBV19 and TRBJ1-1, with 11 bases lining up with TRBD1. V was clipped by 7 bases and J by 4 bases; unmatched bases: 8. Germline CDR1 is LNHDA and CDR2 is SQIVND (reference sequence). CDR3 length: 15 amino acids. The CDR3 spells CASIKKGTGGTEAFF. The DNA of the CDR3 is TGTGCCAGTATCAAAAAGGGGACAGGGGGCACTGAAGCTTTCTTT.

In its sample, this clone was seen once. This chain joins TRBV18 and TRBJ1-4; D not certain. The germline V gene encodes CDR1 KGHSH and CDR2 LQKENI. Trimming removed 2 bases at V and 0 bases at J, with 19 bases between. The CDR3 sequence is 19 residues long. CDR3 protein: CASSPSMSRTASTNEKLFF. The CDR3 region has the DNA TGTGCCAGCTCACCAAGCATGAGTCGTACAGCCTCAACTAATGAAAAACTGTTTTTT.

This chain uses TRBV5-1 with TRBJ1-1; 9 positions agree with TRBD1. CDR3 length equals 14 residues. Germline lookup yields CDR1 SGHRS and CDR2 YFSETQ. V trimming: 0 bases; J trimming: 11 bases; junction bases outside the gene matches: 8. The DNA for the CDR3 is TGCGCCAGCAGCTTGGGGGATCTACAGGGGGCTGCTTTCTTT. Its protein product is CASSLGDLQGAAFF.

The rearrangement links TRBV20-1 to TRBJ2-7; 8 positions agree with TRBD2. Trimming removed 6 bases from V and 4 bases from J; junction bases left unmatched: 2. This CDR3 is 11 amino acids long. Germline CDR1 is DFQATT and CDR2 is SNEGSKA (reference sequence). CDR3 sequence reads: CSAQRGYEQYV. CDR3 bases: TGCAGTGCCCAGCGGGGGTACGAGCAGTACGTC.

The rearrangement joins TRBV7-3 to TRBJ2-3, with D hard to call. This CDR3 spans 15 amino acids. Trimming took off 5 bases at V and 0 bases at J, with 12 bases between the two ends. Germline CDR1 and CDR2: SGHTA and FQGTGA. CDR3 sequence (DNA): TGTGCCAGCAGCCCCCAAGGCGGCAGCACAGATACGCAGTATTTT. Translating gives CASSPQGGSTDTQYF.

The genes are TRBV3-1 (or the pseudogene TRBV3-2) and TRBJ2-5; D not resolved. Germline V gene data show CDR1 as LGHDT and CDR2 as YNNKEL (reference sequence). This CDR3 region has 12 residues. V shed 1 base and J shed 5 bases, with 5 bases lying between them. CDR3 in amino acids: CASSQGPETQYF. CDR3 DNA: TGTGCCAGCAGCCAAGGGCCTGAGACCCAGTACTTC.

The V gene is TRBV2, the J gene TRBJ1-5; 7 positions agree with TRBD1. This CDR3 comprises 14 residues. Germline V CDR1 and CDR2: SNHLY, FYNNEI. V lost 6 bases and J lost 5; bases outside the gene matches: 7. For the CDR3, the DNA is TGTGCCAGCAGCGAGGGACAGCGACATCAGCCCCAGCATTTT. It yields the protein CASSEGQRHQPQHF.

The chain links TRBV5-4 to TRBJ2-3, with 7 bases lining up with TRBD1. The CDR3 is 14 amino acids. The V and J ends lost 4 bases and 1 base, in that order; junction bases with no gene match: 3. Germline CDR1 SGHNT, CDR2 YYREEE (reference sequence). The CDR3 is CASSGGQGTDTQYF. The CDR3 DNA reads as TGTGCCAGCAGCGGCGGACAGGGCACAGATACGCAGTATTTT.

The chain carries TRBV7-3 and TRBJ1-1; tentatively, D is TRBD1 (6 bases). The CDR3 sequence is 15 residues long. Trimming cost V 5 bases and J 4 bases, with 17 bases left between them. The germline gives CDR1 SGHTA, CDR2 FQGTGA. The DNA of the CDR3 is TGTGCCAGCAGCATTCCCGGGACACCAAGCACTGAAGCTTTCTTT. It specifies CASSIPGTPSTEAFF.